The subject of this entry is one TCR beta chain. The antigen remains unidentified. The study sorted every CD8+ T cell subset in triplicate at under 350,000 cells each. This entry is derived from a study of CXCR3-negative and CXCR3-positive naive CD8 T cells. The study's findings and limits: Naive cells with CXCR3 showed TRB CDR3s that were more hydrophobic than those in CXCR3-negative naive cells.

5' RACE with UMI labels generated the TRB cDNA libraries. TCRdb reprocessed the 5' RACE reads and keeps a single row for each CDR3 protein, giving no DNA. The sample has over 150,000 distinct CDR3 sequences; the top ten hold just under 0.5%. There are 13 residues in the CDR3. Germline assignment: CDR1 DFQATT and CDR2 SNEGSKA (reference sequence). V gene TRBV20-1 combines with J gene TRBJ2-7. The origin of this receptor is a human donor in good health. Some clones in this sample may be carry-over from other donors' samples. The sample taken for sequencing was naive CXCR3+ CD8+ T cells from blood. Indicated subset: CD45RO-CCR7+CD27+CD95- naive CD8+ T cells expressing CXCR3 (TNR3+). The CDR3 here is CSARYQSDYEQYF.